This T cell receptor beta chain is drawn from a study of T cells after yellow fever vaccination. Study findings and constraints: Weaker overall, the secondary response nonetheless peaked faster (day 5 versus 15).

TCRdb analysed the 5' RACE reads with MiXCR anew, one entry per CDR3 protein. The repertoire holds nearly 550,000 distinct CDR3 sequences, with under 25% as singletons. Looked up from germline, CDR1 is SQVTM and CDR2 is ANQGSEA. The CDR3 extends over 11 amino acids. V dropped 5 bases and J dropped 5 bases, with 6 bases sitting between them. In its sample, this clonotype was seen a few times. The antigen remains undetermined. J is TRBJ2-2 and V is TRBV29-1; D ambiguous. Specimen: PBMCs, collected 15 days after the yellow fever booster vaccination. The sequence derives from a man aged 25 to 45 who received the YFV17D yellow fever vaccine. The CDR3 region is CSVQGTGELFF. DNA of the CDR3: TGCAGCGTTCAAGGGACCGGGGAGCTGTTTTTT.